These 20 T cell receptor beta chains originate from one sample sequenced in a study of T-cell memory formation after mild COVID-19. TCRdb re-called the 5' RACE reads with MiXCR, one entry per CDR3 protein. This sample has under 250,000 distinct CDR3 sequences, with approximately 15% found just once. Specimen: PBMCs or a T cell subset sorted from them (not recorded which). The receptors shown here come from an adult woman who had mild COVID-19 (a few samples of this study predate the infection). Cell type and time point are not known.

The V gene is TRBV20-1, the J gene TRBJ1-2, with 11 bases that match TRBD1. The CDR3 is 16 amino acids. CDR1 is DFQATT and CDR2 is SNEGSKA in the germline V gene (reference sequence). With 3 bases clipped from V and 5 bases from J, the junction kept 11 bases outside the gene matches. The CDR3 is CSASPTGQGAGYGYTF. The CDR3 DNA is TGCAGTGCTAGCCCAACTGGACAGGGGGCGGGGTATGGCTACACCTTC.

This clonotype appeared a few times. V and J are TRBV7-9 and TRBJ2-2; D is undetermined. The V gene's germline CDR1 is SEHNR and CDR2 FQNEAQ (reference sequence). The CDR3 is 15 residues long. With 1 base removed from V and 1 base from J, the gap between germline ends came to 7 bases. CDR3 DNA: TGTGCCAGCAGCTTAGTATCACAGAACACCGGGGAGCTGTTTTTT. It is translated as CASSLVSQNTGELFF. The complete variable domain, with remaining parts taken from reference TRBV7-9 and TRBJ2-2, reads DTGVSQNPRHKITKRGQNVTFRCDPISEHNRLYWYRQTLGQGPEFLTYFQNEAQLEKSRLLSDRFSAERPKGSFSTLEIQRTEQGDSAMYLCASSLVSQNTGELFFGEGSRLTVL.

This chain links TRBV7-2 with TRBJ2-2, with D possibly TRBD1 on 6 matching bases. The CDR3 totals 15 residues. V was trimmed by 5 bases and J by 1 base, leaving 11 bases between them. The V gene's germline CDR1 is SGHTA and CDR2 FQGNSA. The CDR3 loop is CASSPTGQNTGELFF. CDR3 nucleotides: TGTGCCAGCAGCCCCACGGGACAGAACACCGGGGAGCTGTTTTTT.

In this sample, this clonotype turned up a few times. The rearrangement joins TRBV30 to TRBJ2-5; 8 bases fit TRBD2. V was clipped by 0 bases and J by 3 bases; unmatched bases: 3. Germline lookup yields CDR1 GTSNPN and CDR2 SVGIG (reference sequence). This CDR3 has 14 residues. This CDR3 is CAWSVRSGKETQYF. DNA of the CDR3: TGTGCCTGGAGTGTACGTAGCGGGAAAGAGACCCAGTACTTC.

The CDR3 reads CASSVGTSLNNEQFF. The DNA of the CDR3 is TGTGCCAGCAGCGTAGGGACTAGCCTGAACAATGAGCAGTTCTTC. V and J are TRBV7-3 and TRBJ2-1, with TRBD2 identical over 9 bases. The CDR3 covers 15 residues. V dropped 5 bases and J dropped 5; count of bases not matched to a gene: 7. In germline, CDR1 is SGHTA, CDR2 FQGTGA.

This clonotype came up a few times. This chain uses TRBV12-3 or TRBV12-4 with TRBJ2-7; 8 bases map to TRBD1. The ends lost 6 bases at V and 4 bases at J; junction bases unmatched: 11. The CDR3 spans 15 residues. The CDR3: CASSHRGDLNYEQYF. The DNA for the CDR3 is TGTGCCAGCAGCCACAGGGGGGATTTGAATTACGAGCAGTACTTC.

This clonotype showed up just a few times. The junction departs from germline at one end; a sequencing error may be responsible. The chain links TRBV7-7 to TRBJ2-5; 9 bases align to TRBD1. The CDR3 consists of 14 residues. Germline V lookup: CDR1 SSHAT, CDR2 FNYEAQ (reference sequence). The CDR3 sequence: CASSSGQGMKTQYF. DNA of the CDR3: TGTGCTAGCAGCTCTGGACAGGGGATGAAGACCCAGTACTTC.

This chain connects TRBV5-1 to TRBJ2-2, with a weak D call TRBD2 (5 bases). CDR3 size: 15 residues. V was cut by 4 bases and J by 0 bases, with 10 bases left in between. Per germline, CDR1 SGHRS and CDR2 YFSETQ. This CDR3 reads CASSTDGANTGELFF. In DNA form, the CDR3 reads TGCGCCAGCAGCACCGACGGGGCGAACACCGGGGAGCTGTTTTTT.

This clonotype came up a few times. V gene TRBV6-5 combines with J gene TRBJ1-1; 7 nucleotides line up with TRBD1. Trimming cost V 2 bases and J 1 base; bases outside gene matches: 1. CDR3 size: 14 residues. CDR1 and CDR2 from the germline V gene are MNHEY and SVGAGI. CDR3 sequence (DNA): TGTGCCAGCAGTTACGACAGGGCGAACACTGAAGCTTTCTTT. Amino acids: CASSYDRANTEAFF.

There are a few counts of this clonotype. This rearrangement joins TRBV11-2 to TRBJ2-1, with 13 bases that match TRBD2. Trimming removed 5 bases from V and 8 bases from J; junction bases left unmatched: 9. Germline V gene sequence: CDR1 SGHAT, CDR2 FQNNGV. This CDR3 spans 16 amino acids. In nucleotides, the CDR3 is TGTGCCAGCAGCGCCGGGACTAGCGGGATAATAGATGAGCAGTTCTTC. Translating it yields CASSAGTSGIIDEQFF.

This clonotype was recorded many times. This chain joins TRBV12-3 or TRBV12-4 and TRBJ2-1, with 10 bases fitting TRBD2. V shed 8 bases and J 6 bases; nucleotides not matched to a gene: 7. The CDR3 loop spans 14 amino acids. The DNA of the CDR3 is TGTGCCAGCGGGGTAGCGGGGGGCGTCAATGAGCAGTTCTTC. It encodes CASGVAGGVNEQFF.

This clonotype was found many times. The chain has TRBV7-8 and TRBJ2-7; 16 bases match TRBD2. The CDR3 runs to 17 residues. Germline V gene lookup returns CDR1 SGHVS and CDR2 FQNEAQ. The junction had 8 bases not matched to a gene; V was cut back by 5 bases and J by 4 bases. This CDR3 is CASSPGTSGGAVYEQYF. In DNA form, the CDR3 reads TGTGCCAGCAGCCCAGGGACTAGCGGGGGGGCGGTTTACGAGCAGTACTTC.

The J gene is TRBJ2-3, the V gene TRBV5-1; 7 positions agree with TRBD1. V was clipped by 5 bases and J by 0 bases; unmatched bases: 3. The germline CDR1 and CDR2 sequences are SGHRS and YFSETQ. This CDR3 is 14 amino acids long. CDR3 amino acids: CASRPGQSTDTQYF. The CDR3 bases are TGCGCCAGCAGGCCGGGACAGAGCACAGATACGCAGTATTTT.

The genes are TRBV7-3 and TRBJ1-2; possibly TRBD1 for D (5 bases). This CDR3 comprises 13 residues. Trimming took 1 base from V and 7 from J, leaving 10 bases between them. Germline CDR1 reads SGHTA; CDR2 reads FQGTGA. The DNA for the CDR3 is TGTGCCAGCAGCTTAAAATCAGGGTTTGGCTACACCTTC. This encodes CASSLKSGFGYTF.

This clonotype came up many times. The CDR3 DNA sequence: TGTGCCAGCAGCTTAGCCGGGATCTACGAGCAGTACTTC. Amino acids: CASSLAGIYEQYF. The chain couples TRBV7-8 to TRBJ2-7; weak D call: TRBD2 (5 bases). V dropped 0 bases and J dropped 3 bases, with 6 bases sitting between them. CDR1 and CDR2 (germline): SGHVS, FQNEAQ. The CDR3 has 13 residues.

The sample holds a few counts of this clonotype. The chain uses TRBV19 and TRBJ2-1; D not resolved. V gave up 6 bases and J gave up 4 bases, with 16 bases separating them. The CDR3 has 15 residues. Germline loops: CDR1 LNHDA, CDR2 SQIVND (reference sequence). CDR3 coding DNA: TGTGCCAGTAGCACACGTCTCGTATTTTACAATGAGCAGTTCTTC. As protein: CASSTRLVFYNEQFF.

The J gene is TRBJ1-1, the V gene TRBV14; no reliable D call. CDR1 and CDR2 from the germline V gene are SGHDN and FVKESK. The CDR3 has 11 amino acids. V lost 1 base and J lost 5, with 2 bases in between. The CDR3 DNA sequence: TGTGCCAGCAGCCAAGTGACTGAAGCTTTCTTT. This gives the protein CASSQVTEAFF.

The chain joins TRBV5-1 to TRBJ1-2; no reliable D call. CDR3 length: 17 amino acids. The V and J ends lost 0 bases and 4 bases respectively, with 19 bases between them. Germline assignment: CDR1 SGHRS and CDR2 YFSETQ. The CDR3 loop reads CASSLGDLPSTGYGYTF. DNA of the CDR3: TGCGCCAGCAGCTTGGGAGACCTTCCATCTACGGGCTATGGCTACACCTTC.

The CDR3 coding sequence is TGTGCCTGGAATGTACAGGGCTACGAGCAGTACTTC. Translated: CAWNVQGYEQYF. J is TRBJ2-7 and V is TRBV30, with a weak D call TRBD1 (6 bases). This CDR3 contains 12 residues. In germline, CDR1 is GTSNPN, CDR2 SVGIG (reference sequence). Trimming stripped 4 bases from V and 3 bases from J, with 10 bases between.

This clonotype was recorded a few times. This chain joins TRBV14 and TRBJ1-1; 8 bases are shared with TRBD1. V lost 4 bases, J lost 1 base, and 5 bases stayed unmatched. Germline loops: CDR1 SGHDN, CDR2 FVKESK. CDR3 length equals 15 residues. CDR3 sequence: CASSRGQGQNTEAFF. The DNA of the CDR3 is TGTGCCAGCAGCCGTGGACAGGGACAGAACACTGAAGCTTTCTTT.